This T cell receptor beta chain was captured in a study of blood T cell repertoires in COVID-19. Across the study: COVID-19 samples from acute and convalescent phases originated in the United States, Italy and Spain. From T cells, B-cell-depleted T cells, or PBMCs came the material, which was cDNA or gDNA.

Source study methods: By means of reference gene primer amplification, nucleated cell counts were estimated. Data came from immunoSEQ multiplex PCR; TCRdb stores just in-frame clones and leaves some out. The V and J calls and the clone size are those of that table, but D and trimming were determined from the DNA. In the table there are about 70,000 clones, about 87% of which are singletons. CDR1 SGHDN and CDR2 FVKESK come from the germline V gene. The CDR3 totals 16 residues. V was pared by 1 base and J by 8 bases, with 10 bases of the junction left unmatched. The chain has TRBV14 and TRBJ2-1; TRBD1 matches 8 bases. This clonotype was obtained from a man aged 45-65 years with active COVID-19. Sequencing input: peripheral blood. CDR3 loop: CASSQAGWTGQDEQFF. CDR3 coding DNA: TGTGCCAGCAGCCAAGCGGGGTGGACAGGGCAGGATGAGCAGTTCTTC. Full variable domain (rest looked up from reference TRBV14 and TRBJ2-1): EAGVTQFPSHSVIEKGQTVTLRCDPISGHDNLYWYRRVMGKEIKFLLHFVKESKQDESGMPNNRFLAERTGGTYSTLKVQPAELEDSGVYFCASSQAGWTGQDEQFFGPGTRLTVL.